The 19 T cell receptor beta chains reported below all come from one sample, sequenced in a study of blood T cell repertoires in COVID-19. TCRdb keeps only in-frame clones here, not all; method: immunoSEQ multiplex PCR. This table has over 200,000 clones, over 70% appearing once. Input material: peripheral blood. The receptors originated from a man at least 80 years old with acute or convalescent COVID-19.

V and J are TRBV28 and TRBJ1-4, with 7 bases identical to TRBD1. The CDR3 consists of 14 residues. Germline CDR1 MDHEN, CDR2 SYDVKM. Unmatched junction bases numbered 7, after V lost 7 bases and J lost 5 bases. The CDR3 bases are TGTGCCAGCACCCGCCCGGGACAGAATGAAAAACTGTTTTTT. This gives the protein CASTRPGQNEKLFF.

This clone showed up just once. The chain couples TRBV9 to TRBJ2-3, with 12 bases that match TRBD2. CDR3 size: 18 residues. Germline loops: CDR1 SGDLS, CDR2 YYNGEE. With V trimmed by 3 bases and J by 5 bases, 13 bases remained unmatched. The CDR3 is CASSAQPLLAGGGDTQYF. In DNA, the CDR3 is TGTGCCAGCAGCGCCCAGCCCCTCCTAGCGGGGGGGGGAGATACGCAGTATTTT.

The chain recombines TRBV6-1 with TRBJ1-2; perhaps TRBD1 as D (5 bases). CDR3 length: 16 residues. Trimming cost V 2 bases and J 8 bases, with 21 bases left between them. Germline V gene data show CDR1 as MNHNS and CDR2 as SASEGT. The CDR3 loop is CASSERARVDRRGYTF. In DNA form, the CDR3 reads TGTGCCAGCAGTGAAAGGGCCAGGGTGGACCGTAGGGGCTACACCTTC.

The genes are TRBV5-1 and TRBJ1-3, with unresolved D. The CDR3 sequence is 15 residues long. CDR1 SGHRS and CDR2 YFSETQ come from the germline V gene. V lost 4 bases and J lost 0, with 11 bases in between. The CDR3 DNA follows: TGCGCCAGCAGCCAGGACGGGAGCTCTGGAAACACCATATATTTT. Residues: CASSQDGSSGNTIYF.

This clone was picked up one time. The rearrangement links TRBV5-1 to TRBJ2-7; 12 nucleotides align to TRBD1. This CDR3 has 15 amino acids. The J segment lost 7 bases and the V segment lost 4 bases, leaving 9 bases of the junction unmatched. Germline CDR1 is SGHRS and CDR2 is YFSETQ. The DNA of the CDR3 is TGCGCCAGCAGCAAGGAGGGACAGGGGGCGCGGGAGCAGTACTTC. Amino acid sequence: CASSKEGQGAREQYF.

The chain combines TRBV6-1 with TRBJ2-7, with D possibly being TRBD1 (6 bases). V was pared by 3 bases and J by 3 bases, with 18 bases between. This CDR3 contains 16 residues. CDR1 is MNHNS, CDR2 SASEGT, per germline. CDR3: CASSDPDSRRIYEQYF. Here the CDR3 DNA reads TGTGCCAGCAGTGACCCGGACAGCCGTCGAATCTACGAGCAGTACTTC.

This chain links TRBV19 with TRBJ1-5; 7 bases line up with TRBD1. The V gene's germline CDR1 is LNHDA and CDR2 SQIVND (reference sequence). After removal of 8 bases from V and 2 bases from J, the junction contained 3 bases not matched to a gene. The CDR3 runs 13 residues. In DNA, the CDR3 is TGTGCCAGTGCCGGGACAGGCAATCAGCCCCAGCATTTT. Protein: CASAGTGNQPQHF.

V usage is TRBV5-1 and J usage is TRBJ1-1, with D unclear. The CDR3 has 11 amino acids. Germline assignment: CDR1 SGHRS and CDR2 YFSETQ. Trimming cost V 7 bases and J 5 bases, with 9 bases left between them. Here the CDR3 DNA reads TGCGCCAGCGAGGGTGGGACTGAAGCTTTCTTT. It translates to CASEGGTEAFF.

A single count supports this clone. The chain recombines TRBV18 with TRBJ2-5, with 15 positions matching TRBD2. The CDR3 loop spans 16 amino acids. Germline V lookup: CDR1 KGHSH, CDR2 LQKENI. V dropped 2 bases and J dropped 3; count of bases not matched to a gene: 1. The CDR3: CASSPGLAGGKETQYF. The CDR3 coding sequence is TGTGCCAGCTCACCAGGACTAGCGGGAGGGAAAGAGACCCAGTACTTC.

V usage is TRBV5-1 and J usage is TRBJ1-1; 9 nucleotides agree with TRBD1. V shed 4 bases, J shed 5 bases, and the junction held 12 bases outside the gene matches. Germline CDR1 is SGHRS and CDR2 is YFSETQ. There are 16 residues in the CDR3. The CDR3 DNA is TGCGCCAGCAGCCCACAGGGGGCGGTACACCTAACTGAAGCTTTCTTT. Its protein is CASSPQGAVHLTEAFF.

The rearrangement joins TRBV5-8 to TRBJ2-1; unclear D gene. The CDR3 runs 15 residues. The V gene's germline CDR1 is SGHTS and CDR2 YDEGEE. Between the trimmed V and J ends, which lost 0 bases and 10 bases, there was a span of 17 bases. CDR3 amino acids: CASSLGLVSASEQFF. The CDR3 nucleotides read TGTGCCAGCAGCTTGGGACTCGTATCAGCTTCGGAGCAGTTCTTC.

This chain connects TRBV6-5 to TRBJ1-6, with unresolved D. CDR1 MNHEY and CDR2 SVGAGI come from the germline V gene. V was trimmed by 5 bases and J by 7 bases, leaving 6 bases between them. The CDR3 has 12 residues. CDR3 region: CASSRVNSPLHF. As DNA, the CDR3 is TGTGCCAGCAGTCGTGTCAATTCACCCCTCCACTTT.

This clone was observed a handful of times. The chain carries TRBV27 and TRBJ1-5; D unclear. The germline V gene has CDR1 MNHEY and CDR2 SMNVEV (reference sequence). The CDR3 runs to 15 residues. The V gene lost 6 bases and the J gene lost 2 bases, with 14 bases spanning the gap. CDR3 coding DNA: TGTGCCAGCAGACCCGGGGTCTTGGGCAATCAGCCCCAGCATTTT. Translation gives CASRPGVLGNQPQHF.

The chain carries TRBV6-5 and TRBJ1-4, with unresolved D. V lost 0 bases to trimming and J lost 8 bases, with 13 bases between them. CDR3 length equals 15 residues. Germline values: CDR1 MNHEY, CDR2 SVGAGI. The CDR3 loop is CASSYSAGFGEKLFF. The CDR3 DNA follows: TGTGCCAGCAGTTACTCAGCGGGATTCGGGGAAAAACTGTTTTTT.

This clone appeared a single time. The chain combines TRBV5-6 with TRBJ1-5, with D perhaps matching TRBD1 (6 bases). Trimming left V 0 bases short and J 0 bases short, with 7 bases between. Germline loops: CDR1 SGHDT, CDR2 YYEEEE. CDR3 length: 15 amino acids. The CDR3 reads CASSLARGSNQPQHF. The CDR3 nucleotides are TGTGCCAGCAGCTTGGCCAGGGGTAGCAATCAGCCCCAGCATTTT.

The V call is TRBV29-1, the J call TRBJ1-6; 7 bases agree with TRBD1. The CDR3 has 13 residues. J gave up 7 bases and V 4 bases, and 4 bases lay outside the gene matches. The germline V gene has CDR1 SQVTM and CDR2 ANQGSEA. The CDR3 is CSVVQGTNSPLHF. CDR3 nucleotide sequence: TGCAGCGTTGTACAGGGGACCAATTCACCCCTCCACTTT.

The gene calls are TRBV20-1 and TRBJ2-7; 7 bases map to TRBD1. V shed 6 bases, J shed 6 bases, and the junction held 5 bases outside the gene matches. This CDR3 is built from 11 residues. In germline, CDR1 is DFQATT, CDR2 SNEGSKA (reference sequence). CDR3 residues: CSADRVFEQYF. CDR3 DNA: TGCAGTGCAGACAGGGTGTTCGAGCAGTACTTC.

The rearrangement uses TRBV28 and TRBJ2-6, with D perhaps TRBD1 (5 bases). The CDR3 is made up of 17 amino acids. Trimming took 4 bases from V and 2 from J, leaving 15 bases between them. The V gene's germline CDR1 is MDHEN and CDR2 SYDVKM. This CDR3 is CASSSRQLTPGANVLTF. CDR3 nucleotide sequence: TGTGCCAGCAGTTCGCGACAGCTTACTCCTGGGGCCAACGTCCTGACTTTC.

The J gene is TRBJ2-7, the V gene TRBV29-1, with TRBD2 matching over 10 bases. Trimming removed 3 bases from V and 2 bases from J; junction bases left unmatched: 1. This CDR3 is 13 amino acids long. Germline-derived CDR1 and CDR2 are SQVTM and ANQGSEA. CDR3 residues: CSVDGTSAYEQYF. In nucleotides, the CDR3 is TGCAGCGTTGATGGGACTAGCGCCTACGAGCAGTACTTC.